This T cell receptor beta chain derives from a study of blood T cell repertoires in COVID-19. This clone was detected only a few times. Residents of 20 to 25 US areas, aged roughly 18 to 89 years, made up the participants. Participants' own reports of clinical history determined their cohort assignment. The CDR3 contains 15 residues. Unmatched junction bases numbered 5, after V lost 1 base and J lost 5 bases. Per germline, CDR1 SGDLS and CDR2 YYNGEE. Authors' processing steps: Estimation of nucleated cell counts was performed using reference gene primer amplification. Measured with immunoSEQ multiplex PCR; TCRdb has only the in-frame clones, and not every one. V and J calls plus clone size are reproduced from that table; the DNA served to infer D and trimming. Of a few hundred thousand clones in the sample, approximately 84% were seen once.

Sequenced: PBMCs or T cells enriched from blood (not recorded which). The chain couples TRBV9 to TRBJ2-2, with 7 bases identical to TRBD1. The sequence was collected from a man between 25 and 39 years old who had recovered from COVID-19. CDR3 region: CASSVMAGGTGELFF. CDR3 DNA: TGTGCCAGCAGCGTAATGGCAGGGGGAACCGGGGAGCTGTTTTTT.